This T cell receptor (beta chain) is drawn from a study of beta chain features in type 1 diabetes. Study-wide background: Examined across all samples were around 110 million sorted cells.

Populations obtained by sorting all exceeded 95% purity. This clone was observed a handful of times. Antigen: not known. As every portion of the isolated RNA was reverse transcribed, the sequencing read expressed TCRB transcripts. Sequencing used immunoSEQ multiplex PCR; TCRdb keeps in-frame clones, though not all of them. The table has 300,000 or so clones, approximately 15% seen once. Overall study findings and caveats: These data did not resolve whether HLA type affects TCRB rearrangement. TCRB CDR3s from Type 1 diabetes patients were moderately but significantly shorter in all four CD4+ subsets. Equally in patients and controls, shorter templates might have been favored by PCR.

The length of the CDR3 is 14 residues. V lost 2 bases and J 0 bases, leaving 8 bases between the germline ends. Germline V gene data show CDR1 as SQVTM and CDR2 as ANQGSEA. The receptor was derived from a woman between 18 and 30 years old with type 1 diabetes. The sample comprised naive CD4+ T cells from blood. The genes are TRBV29-1 and TRBJ2-4; no clear D. CDR3 sequence: CSVESRLAKNIQYF. CDR3 sequence (DNA): TGCAGCGTTGAAAGTCGACTAGCCAAAAACATTCAGTACTTC.